This TCR beta chain was captured in a study of tumor-infiltrating lymphocytes in oesophageal squamous cell carcinoma. TCRdb itself ran the PCR reads through MiXCR, one entry per CDR3 protein. The table shows around 6,400 distinct CDR3 sequences, with more than 12% occurring only once. V lost 0 bases, J lost 10 bases, and 12 bases lay in between. CDR3 length: 14 amino acids. Germline V gives CDR1 MNHNY, CDR2 SVGAGI (reference sequence). Ten or more counts support this clonotype. Sequenced material: esophageal tumor tissue. The clonotype was recovered from a male donor with esophageal squamous cell carcinoma. The V call is TRBV6-6, the J call TRBJ1-4; possible D gene TRBD1, 6 bases. Here the CDR3 reads CASSYSGAPGKLFF. CDR3 DNA sequence: TGTGCCAGCAGTTACTCGGGGGCCCCGGGAAAACTGTTTTTT.